These 4 T cell receptor beta chains share one sample of origin, sequenced in a study of blood T cell repertoires in COVID-19. Produced via immunoSEQ multiplex PCR; TCRdb's table is partial and in-frame only. The sample lists some 200,000 clones; roughly 87% were seen once. Input material: PBMCs or T cells enriched from blood (not recorded which). These receptors were collected from a man aged 25 to 40 in a cohort exposed to, infected with or recovered from COVID-19 (not recorded which).

Comment on this clone: Within the sample, other DNA sequences also encode this same CDR3. V usage is TRBV6-2 or TRBV6-3 and J usage is TRBJ2-7, with D uncertain. The CDR3 covers 13 residues. The V and J ends lost 2 bases and 0 bases respectively, with 5 bases between them. Germline values: CDR1 MNHEY, CDR2 SVGEGT. The CDR3 DNA follows: TGTGCCAGCAGTTACCTTAGCTCCTACGAGCAGTACTTC. Its protein is CASSYLSSYEQYF.

J is TRBJ2-7 and V is TRBV7-9, with 7 bases that match TRBD1. This CDR3 comprises 11 residues. CDR1 and CDR2 (germline): SEHNR, FQNEAQ (reference sequence). Losses at the gene ends were 5 bases for V and 9 bases for J; bases not matched to a gene: 4. CDR3: CASSTRDRQYF. The CDR3 DNA is TGTGCCAGCAGCACACGGGACAGGCAGTACTTC.

This clone was counted a few times. The chain employs TRBV28 and TRBJ2-1; 9 bases agree with TRBD2. Trimming cost V 5 bases and J 3 bases; bases outside gene matches: 8. In germline, CDR1 is MDHEN, CDR2 SYDVKM. The CDR3 runs to 16 residues. CDR3 DNA: TGTGCCAGCAGTCCTTCTCGACTAGCGGACTACAATGAGCAGTTCTTC. Translated: CASSPSRLADYNEQFF.

The rearrangement links TRBV28 to TRBJ2-1, with TRBD2 matching 10 bases. The CDR3 covers 17 residues. Germline assignment: CDR1 MDHEN and CDR2 SYDVKM. The V gene end was trimmed by 5 bases and the J gene end by 0 bases; junction bases not matched to a gene: 7. Here the CDR3 reads CASSLSGRTSSYNEQFF. As DNA, the CDR3 is TGTGCCAGCAGTCTTAGCGGGAGGACAAGCTCCTACAATGAGCAGTTCTTC.